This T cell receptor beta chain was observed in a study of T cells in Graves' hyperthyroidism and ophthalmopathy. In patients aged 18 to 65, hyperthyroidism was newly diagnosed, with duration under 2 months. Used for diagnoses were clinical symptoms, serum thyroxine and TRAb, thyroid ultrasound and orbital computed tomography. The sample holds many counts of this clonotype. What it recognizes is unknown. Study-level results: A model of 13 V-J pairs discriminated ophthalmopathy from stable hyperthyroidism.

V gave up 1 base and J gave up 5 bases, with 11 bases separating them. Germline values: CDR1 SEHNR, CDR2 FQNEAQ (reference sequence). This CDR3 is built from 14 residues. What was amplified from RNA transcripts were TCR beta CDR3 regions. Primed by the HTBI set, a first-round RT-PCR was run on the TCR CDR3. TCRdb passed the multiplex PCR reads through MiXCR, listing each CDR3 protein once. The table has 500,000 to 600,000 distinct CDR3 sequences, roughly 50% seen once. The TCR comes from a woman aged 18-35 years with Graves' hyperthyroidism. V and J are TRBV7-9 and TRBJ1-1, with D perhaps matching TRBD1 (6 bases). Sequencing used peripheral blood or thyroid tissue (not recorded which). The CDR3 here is CASSLVGGGTEAFF. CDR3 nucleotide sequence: TGTGCCAGCAGCTTAGTAGGGGGAGGGACTGAAGCTTTCTTT.